The clone carrying this T cell receptor beta chain was observed a handful of times. Its antigen is not identified. The data were obtained in a study of T cell repertoires in cytomegalovirus infection. Whole-study context: Indications of both CMV infection and matching HLA type were provided by public TCR beta signatures.

The CDR3 spans 16 residues. Germline loops: CDR1 LNHNV, CDR2 YYDKDF (reference sequence). Trimming took off 0 bases at V and 0 bases at J, with 11 bases between the two ends. MiXCR was run by TCRdb on the reads, yielding one entry per CDR3 protein. The table lists roughly 500,000 distinct CDR3 sequences, about 33% of them singletons. General study results and limits: Summed frequency of shared TCR beta families picked out CMV carriers who also had the relevant HLA. In two of eight donors, the top clonotype was HLA-C-restricted CMV-specific.

This TCR derives from a human donor in good health (CMV status not recorded). Some clones in this sample may be carry-over from other donors' samples. Material: cultured PBMCs, obtained from culture after CMV antigen stimulation. The chain combines TRBV15 with TRBJ1-2; D gene unclear. The CDR3 protein is CATSRDLGRSNYGYTF. As DNA, the CDR3 is TGTGCCACCAGCAGAGATCTCGGCAGATCTAACTATGGCTACACCTTC. The full variable domain, in which reference TRBV15 and TRBJ1-2 provide the parts outside the CDR3, is DAMVIQNPRYQVTQFGKPVTLSCSQTLNHNVMYWYQQKSSQAPKLLFHYYDKDFNNEADTPDNFQSRRPNTSFCFLDIRSPGLGDTAMYLCATSRDLGRSNYGYTFGSGTRLTVV.